This T cell receptor beta chain was observed in a study of cytomegalovirus exposure and HLA in healthy donors. The count of this clone is one. Antigen specificity is unknown. Nominal health characterized the donors when sampled, though unrecorded immune exposures were likely. Primers: 60 Vbeta forward and 13 Jbeta reverse. Assay used: immunoSEQ multiplex PCR; TCRdb lists only in-frame clones, some missing. The table records about 110,000 clones, around 74% of them present only once. Study-level points and caveats: 16,951 TCR beta sequences were associated with HLA alleles at 0.05 false discovery rate in a later analysis. Versus the approximately 720-donor mean, an Asian-associated ancestry cluster reportedly showed fewer N-insertions in a later analysis. Data from an earlier analysis indicated that most TCR beta V segments were productive either about 90% or about 30% of the time.

The clonotype originates from a woman aged 40 to 50 in good health and CMV-seropositive. The source material was PBMCs.

The CDR3 sequence: CASSIRQRGALDTQYF. CDR3 nucleotide sequence: TGTGCCAGTAGTATTAGACAGCGGGGGGCCTTAGATACGCAGTATTTT. The rearrangement links TRBV19 to TRBJ2-3; 9 nucleotides align to TRBD2. The length of the CDR3 is 16 residues. The V segment lost 3 bases and the J segment 5 bases; nucleotides outside the gene matches: 9. CDR1 LNHDA and CDR2 SQIVND come from the germline V gene (reference sequence).